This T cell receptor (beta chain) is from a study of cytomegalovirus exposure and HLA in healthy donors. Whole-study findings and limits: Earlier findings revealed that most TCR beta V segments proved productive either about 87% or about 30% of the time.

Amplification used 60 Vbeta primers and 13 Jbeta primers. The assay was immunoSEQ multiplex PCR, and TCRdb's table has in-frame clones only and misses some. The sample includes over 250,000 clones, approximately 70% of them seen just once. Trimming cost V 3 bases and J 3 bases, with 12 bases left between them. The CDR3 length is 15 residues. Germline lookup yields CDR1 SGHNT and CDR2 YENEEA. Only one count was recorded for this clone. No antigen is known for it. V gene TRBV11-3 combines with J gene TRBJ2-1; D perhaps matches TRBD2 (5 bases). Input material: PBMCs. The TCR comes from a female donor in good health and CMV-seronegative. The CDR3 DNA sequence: TGTGCCAGCAGCTTTCGAGCGGCCCTCTACAATGAGCAGTTCTTC. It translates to CASSFRAALYNEQFF.